The rows below give T cell receptor beta chains drawn from one sample of a study of neurological immune-mediated disorders. TCRdb re-called the 5' RACE reads with MiXCR, one entry per CDR3 protein. The table lists 17,000 or so distinct CDR3 sequences, approximately 11% of them singletons. Sequencing was done on a sample of CD8+ T cells from blood. The receptors stem from a woman between 45 and 65 years old in good health. Each CDR3 is given with its conserved first and last residue. D genes are given only for firm matches. Clone size is stated in some rows and not others, as once, few, many or a class when expanded.

d_gene	abundance	v_gene	j_gene	CDR3aa	CDR3nt
TRBD1	many	TRBV14	TRBJ1-1	CASSKWTGRPEAFF	TGTGCCAGCAGCAAGTGGACAGGGAGGCCTGAAGCTTTCTTT
TRBD1	many	TRBV28	TRBJ1-6	CASSGTDNSPLHF	TGTGCCAGCAGCGGGACAGATAATTCACCCCTCCACTTT
.	.	TRBV6-1	TRBJ2-1	CASSQLQGKAYNEQFF	TGTGCCAGCAGCCAACTCCAGGGTAAGGCCTACAATGAGCAGTTCTTC
.	many	TRBV28	TRBJ1-6	CASSLEYSPLHF	TGTGCCAGCAGTTTAGAATATTCACCCCTCCACTTT
TRBD1	many	TRBV4-1	TRBJ1-1	CASSRSQTGQGLGTEAFF	TGCGCCAGCAGCCGCTCACAAACGGGACAGGGACTCGGCACTGAAGCTTTCTTT
.	medium-sized	TRBV7-3	TRBJ1-1	CASSLIGGGTEAFF	TGTGCCAGCAGCTTAATTGGAGGTGGTACTGAAGCTTTCTTT
.	many	TRBV7-3	TRBJ2-3	CASSSGGGTDTQYF	TGTGCCAGCAGCTCCGGGGGCGGCACAGATACGCAGTATTTT
TRBD2	.	TRBV20-1	TRBJ2-7	CSAYRTSASSYEQYF	TGCAGTGCTTATAGGACTAGCGCGAGCTCCTACGAGCAGTACTTC
TRBD2	many	TRBV6-2/TRBV6-3	TRBJ2-1	CASTLGLAFDNEQFF	TGTGCCAGCACCCTGGGACTAGCGTTCGACAATGAGCAGTTCTTC
.	many	TRBV24-1	TRBJ2-2	CATSAGRHSGELFF	TGTGCCACCAGTGCAGGGAGGCACAGCGGGGAGCTGTTTTTT
TRBD2	many	TRBV5-1	TRBJ2-3	CASSLVVAGGTDTQYF	TGCGCCAGCAGCTTGGTGGTAGCGGGGGGCACAGATACGCAGTATTTT
.	many	TRBV27	TRBJ1-2	CASSLSGGFYGYTF	TGTGCCAGCAGTTTATCAGGGGGTTTCTATGGCTACACCTTC
.	many	TRBV29-1	TRBJ2-1	CSVEPGAYNEQFF	TGCAGCGTCGAACCGGGGGCATACAATGAGCAGTTCTTC